The 5 T cell receptor beta chains below were found in one sample sequenced in a study of T cells in Graves' hyperthyroidism and ophthalmopathy. RNA transcripts served as the template for amplifying TCR beta CDR3 regions. The HTBI primer set was used in a first-round RT-PCR of the TCR CDR3. TCRdb reprocessed the multiplex PCR reads with MiXCR, giving one entry per CDR3 protein. The sample includes 600,000 or so distinct CDR3 sequences, about half of them seen just once. The specimen was peripheral blood or thyroid tissue (not recorded which). All receptors come from a woman under 30 with Graves' hyperthyroidism.

This chain connects TRBV2 to TRBJ2-7, with TRBD2 matching over 8 bases. CDR3 length: 15 amino acids. J lost 6 bases, V lost 6 bases, and 13 bases had no gene match. CDR1 is SNHLY, CDR2 FYNNEI, per germline. The CDR3, as DNA: TGTGCCAGCAGGGCTACCGGGACTAGTACTAGCGAGCAGTACTTC. As protein: CASRATGTSTSEQYF.

This clonotype appeared many times. CDR3 sequence (DNA): TGTGCCAGCAGCTTGCCCAACAGGCAAGGCTACACCTTC. Protein product: CASSLPNRQGYTF. This chain links TRBV10-3 with TRBJ1-2, with D tentatively TRBD1 (5 bases). The CDR3 consists of 13 residues. With 10 bases removed from V and 8 bases from J, the gap between germline ends came to 20 bases. In germline, CDR1 is ENHRY, CDR2 SYGVKD.

A word on this clonotype: A much larger clone sits a single nucleotide away, making a read error possible. The chain employs TRBV29-1 and TRBJ2-6; either TRBD1 or TRBD2 may fit D (5 bases each). The CDR3 runs 15 residues. CDR1 and CDR2 from the germline V gene are SQVTM and ANQGSEA. In DNA, the CDR3 is TGCAGCGTTGAACTGTTCCAGAACGGGGCCAACGTCCGGACTTTC. Translation gives CSVELFQNGANVRTF.

This clonotype came up a few times. The chain couples TRBV6-5 to TRBJ1-5; D not certain. Germline V lookup: CDR1 MNHEY, CDR2 SVGAGI. The CDR3 totals 13 residues. The germline V and J ends were trimmed by 6 bases and 1 base, with 7 bases remaining between them. The CDR3 bases are TGTGCCAGCAGCCCCTGGAGCAATCAGCCCCAGCATTTT. Protein sequence: CASSPWSNQPQHF.

The J gene is TRBJ1-4, the V gene TRBV10-2; 10 bases are a match to TRBD1. Germline values: CDR1 WSHSY, CDR2 SAAADI. The J segment lost 8 bases and the V segment lost 6 bases, leaving 9 bases of the junction unmatched. CDR3 length: 15 amino acids. CDR3 sequence reads: CASRNTGTGEEKLFF. In nucleotides, the CDR3 is TGCGCCAGCAGAAACACAGGGACAGGGGAGGAAAAACTGTTTTTT.